This T cell receptor (beta chain) was sequenced in a study of CD8 T cells in ankylosing spondylitis. Regarding the study as a whole: There was a TCR beta motif, made of several highly homologous variants, that appeared characteristic of ankylosing spondylitis blood.

About this clonotype: Its antigen is not identified.

TCRdb redid the calling of the 5' RACE reads with MiXCR, one entry per CDR3 protein. The repertoire holds around 770,000 distinct CDR3 sequences, with 10% to 15% as singletons. The CDR3 has 16 amino acids. CDR1 MNHNS and CDR2 SASEGT come from the germline V gene. V trimming: 6 bases; J trimming: 7 bases; junction bases outside the gene matches: 15. V gene TRBV6-1 combines with J gene TRBJ2-3; TRBD1 matches at 8 bases. The sequenced sample consisted of blood, either unsorted or a sorted T cell fraction (not recorded which). The sequence was obtained from a male donor with ankylosing spondylitis. CDR3 loop: CASRSPGQEARYTQYF. CDR3 sequence (DNA): TGTGCCAGCAGGTCCCCGGGACAGGAAGCGAGGTATACGCAGTATTTT.